This entry features one T cell receptor beta chain sequence. Investigators prepared the TCR beta libraries by applying iRepertoire HTBI primers and Arm-PCR of CDR3 regions. TCRdb redid the calling of the multiplex PCR reads with MiXCR, one entry per CDR3 protein. The sample has about 620,000 distinct CDR3 sequences, around 17% seen once. The data originate from a study of regulatory T cells in long-lasting Graves disease. Time point here: newly diagnosed GD, antithyroid drugs for less than 3 months. Scientists built the TCR library using RNA that was extracted from PBMCs. The same sample was also used in a study of T cells in Graves' hyperthyroidism and ophthalmopathy.

Sequences were derived from peripheral blood mononuclear cells (PBMCs), sampled at new diagnosis, from a patient treated with antithyroid drugs. This TCR was recovered from a woman between 25 and 40 years old with Graves disease.

The CDR3 here is CSATGSWTGELFF. Here the CDR3 DNA reads TGCAGTGCTACGGGATCCTGGACCGGGGAGCTGTTTTTT. The genes are TRBV20-1 and TRBJ2-2; perhaps TRBD2 as D (5 bases). Germline V gene data show CDR1 as DFQATT and CDR2 as SNEGSKA (reference sequence). The length of the CDR3 is 13 residues. V gave up 4 bases and J gave up 5 bases, with 11 bases separating them.